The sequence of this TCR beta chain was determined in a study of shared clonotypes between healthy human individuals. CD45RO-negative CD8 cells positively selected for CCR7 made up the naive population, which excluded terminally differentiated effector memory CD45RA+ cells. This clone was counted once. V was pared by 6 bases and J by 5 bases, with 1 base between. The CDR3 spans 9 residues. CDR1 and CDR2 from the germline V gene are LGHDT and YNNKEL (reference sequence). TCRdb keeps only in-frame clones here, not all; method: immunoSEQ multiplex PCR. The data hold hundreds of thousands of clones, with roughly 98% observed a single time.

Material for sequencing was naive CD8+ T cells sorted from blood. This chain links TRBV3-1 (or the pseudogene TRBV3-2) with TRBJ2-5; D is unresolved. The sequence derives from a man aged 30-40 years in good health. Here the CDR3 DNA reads TGTGCCAGCAGGGAGACCCAGTACTTC. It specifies CASRETQYF.